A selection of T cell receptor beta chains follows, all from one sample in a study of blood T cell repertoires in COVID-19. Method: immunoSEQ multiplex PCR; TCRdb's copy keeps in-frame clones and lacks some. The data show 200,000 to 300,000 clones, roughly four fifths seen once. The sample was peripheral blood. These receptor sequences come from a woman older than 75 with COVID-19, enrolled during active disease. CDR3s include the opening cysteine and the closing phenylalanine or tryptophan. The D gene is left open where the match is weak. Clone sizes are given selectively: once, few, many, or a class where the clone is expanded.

cdr3_aa: CASSLDDRDTEAFF; cdr3_nt: TGTGCCAGCAGCTTGGATGACAGGGACACTGAAGCTTTCTTT; j_call: TRBJ1-1; clone_size: .; d_call: TRBD1; v_call: TRBV5-8
cdr3_aa: CASSLVGGIPTGELFF; cdr3_nt: TGTGCCAGCAGTCTCGTAGGAGGGATTCCAACCGGGGAGCTGTTTTTT; j_call: TRBJ2-2; clone_size: few; d_call: .; v_call: TRBV9
cdr3_aa: CASSQSPGQGFYGYTF; cdr3_nt: TGCGCCAGCAGCCAATCTCCGGGACAGGGGTTTTATGGCTACACCTTC; j_call: TRBJ1-2; clone_size: few; d_call: TRBD1; v_call: TRBV4-1
cdr3_aa: CASANWGGSGGNQPQHF; cdr3_nt: TGTGCTAGTGCCAATTGGGGGGGCTCTGGTGGCAATCAGCCCCAGCATTTT; j_call: TRBJ1-5; clone_size: .; d_call: .; v_call: TRBV12-5
cdr3_aa: CASSPQGKKDYGYTF; cdr3_nt: TGTGCCAGCAGTCCCCAGGGGAAAAAAGACTATGGCTACACCTTC; j_call: TRBJ1-2; clone_size: .; d_call: .; v_call: TRBV6-6
cdr3_aa: CSGQQIYTEAFF; cdr3_nt: TGCAGCGGGCAACAAATTTACACTGAAGCTTTCTTT; j_call: TRBJ1-1; clone_size: .; d_call: .; v_call: TRBV29-1
cdr3_aa: CASSWGEGYGYTF; cdr3_nt: TGTGCCAGCAGTTGGGGGGAGGGCTATGGCTACACCTTC; j_call: TRBJ1-2; clone_size: .; d_call: .; v_call: TRBV27
cdr3_aa: CASTDRSSGANVLTF; cdr3_nt: TGTGCCAGCACCGACAGGAGCTCTGGGGCCAACGTCCTGACTTTC; j_call: TRBJ2-6; clone_size: .; d_call: .; v_call: TRBV28
cdr3_aa: CASSTSGLLSGANVLTF; cdr3_nt: TGTGCCAGTAGTACCAGCGGCTTACTCTCTGGGGCCAACGTCCTGACTTTC; j_call: TRBJ2-6; clone_size: .; d_call: .; v_call: TRBV19
cdr3_aa: CASSPPWASTDTQYF; cdr3_nt: TGTGCCAGCTCACCTCCTTGGGCTAGCACAGATACGCAGTATTTT; j_call: TRBJ2-3; clone_size: .; d_call: .; v_call: TRBV18
cdr3_aa: CAWSAGQGNNQPQHF; cdr3_nt: TGTGCCTGGAGTGCAGGGCAGGGGAATAATCAGCCCCAGCATTTT; j_call: TRBJ1-5; clone_size: .; d_call: .; v_call: TRBV30
cdr3_aa: CASSLDLYEQYF; cdr3_nt: TGCGCCAGCAGCTTGGATCTCTACGAGCAGTACTTC; j_call: TRBJ2-7; clone_size: once; d_call: .; v_call: TRBV5-1
cdr3_aa: CASSKEGASYTEAFF; cdr3_nt: TGTGCCAGTAGTAAGGAGGGGGCCTCTTACACTGAAGCTTTCTTT; j_call: TRBJ1-1; clone_size: .; d_call: TRBD1; v_call: TRBV19
cdr3_aa: CASSYQQNTEAFF; cdr3_nt: TGTGCCAGCAGCTACCAACAGAACACTGAAGCTTTCTTT; j_call: TRBJ1-1; clone_size: .; d_call: .; v_call: TRBV11-1
cdr3_aa: CASSLTVSAEAFF; cdr3_nt: TGCGCCAGCAGCTTAACAGTTAGCGCTGAAGCTTTCTTT; j_call: TRBJ1-1; clone_size: .; d_call: .; v_call: TRBV5-1
cdr3_aa: CASSPPPDSSYEQYF; cdr3_nt: TGTGCCAGCAGCCCTCCCCCTGACAGCTCCTACGAGCAGTACTTC; j_call: TRBJ2-7; clone_size: .; d_call: .; v_call: TRBV28
cdr3_aa: CASSHTGQPQHF; cdr3_nt: TGTGCCAGCAGCCATACCGGGCAGCCCCAGCATTTT; j_call: TRBJ1-5; clone_size: .; d_call: .; v_call: TRBV3-1/TRBV3-2
cdr3_aa: CASSQDDRGNEQFF; cdr3_nt: TGTGCCAGCAGCCAAGATGATCGGGGGAATGAGCAGTTCTTC; j_call: TRBJ2-1; clone_size: .; d_call: .; v_call: TRBV3-1/TRBV3-2
cdr3_aa: CASRPTWDYSEQYF; cdr3_nt: TGTGCCAGCAGGCCGACTTGGGACTATTCCGAGCAGTACTTC; j_call: TRBJ2-7; clone_size: .; d_call: TRBD2; v_call: TRBV28
cdr3_aa: CSASGLASYNEQFF; cdr3_nt: TGCAGTGCTAGTGGGCTAGCGAGCTACAATGAGCAGTTCTTC; j_call: TRBJ2-1; clone_size: .; d_call: .; v_call: TRBV20-1
cdr3_aa: CASSPDRGLATDTQYF; cdr3_nt: TGTGCCAGCTCTCCCGACAGGGGGCTTGCAACAGATACGCAGTATTTT; j_call: TRBJ2-3; clone_size: once; d_call: TRBD1; v_call: TRBV18
cdr3_aa: CASSSGQGTLYEQYF; cdr3_nt: TGTGCCAGCAGTTCTGGACAGGGGACTCTCTACGAGCAGTACTTC; j_call: TRBJ2-7; clone_size: .; d_call: TRBD1; v_call: TRBV28
cdr3_aa: CATSEGGGETQYF; cdr3_nt: TGTGCCACCAGTGAAGGGGGCGGGGAGACCCAGTACTTC; j_call: TRBJ2-5; clone_size: once; d_call: TRBD1; v_call: TRBV24-1
cdr3_aa: CSAVDRPPYNEQFF; cdr3_nt: TGCAGCGCTGTGGACAGGCCCCCCTACAATGAGCAGTTCTTC; j_call: TRBJ2-1; clone_size: .; d_call: TRBD1; v_call: TRBV29-1
cdr3_aa: CASSSVRDSNQPQHF; cdr3_nt: TGTGCCAGCAGTTCCGTCAGGGATAGCAATCAGCCCCAGCATTTT; j_call: TRBJ1-5; clone_size: once; d_call: .; v_call: TRBV6-2/TRBV6-3
cdr3_aa: CASSLVAVGPTEAFF; cdr3_nt: TGCGCCAGCAGCTTGGTCGCGGTCGGCCCCACTGAAGCTTTCTTT; j_call: TRBJ1-1; clone_size: .; d_call: .; v_call: TRBV5-1
cdr3_aa: CASSFHGDRPNEKLFF; cdr3_nt: TGTGCCAGCAGTTTCCATGGGGACAGACCAAATGAAAAACTGTTTTTT; j_call: TRBJ1-4; clone_size: .; d_call: TRBD1; v_call: TRBV28
cdr3_aa: CASSYYGRGGYTF; cdr3_nt: TGTGCCAGCAGTTACTATGGGAGGGGAGGCTACACCTTC; j_call: TRBJ1-2; clone_size: .; d_call: .; v_call: TRBV6-5
cdr3_aa: CASTYDRDYGYTF; cdr3_nt: TGTGCCAGTACCTACGACAGGGACTATGGCTACACCTTC; j_call: TRBJ1-2; clone_size: .; d_call: TRBD1; v_call: TRBV19
cdr3_aa: CASILSAKGLRNTIYF; cdr3_nt: TGTGCCAGCATCCTTTCGGCGAAGGGGCTTAGAAACACCATATATTTT; j_call: TRBJ1-3; clone_size: .; d_call: .; v_call: TRBV21-1
cdr3_aa: CASSPDSILLDEQFF; cdr3_nt: TGCGCCAGCAGCCCGGACTCCATCCTTTTGGATGAGCAGTTCTTC; j_call: TRBJ2-1; clone_size: .; d_call: .; v_call: TRBV4-1
cdr3_aa: CASSLGGRGSSSTDTQYF; cdr3_nt: TGTGCCAGCAGCTTAGGGGGCAGGGGGTCTTCTAGCACAGATACGCAGTATTTT; j_call: TRBJ2-3; clone_size: .; d_call: TRBD1; v_call: TRBV7-3
cdr3_aa: CASSEDKLNTIYF; cdr3_nt: TGTGCCAGCAGCGAAGACAAATTAAACACCATATATTTT; j_call: TRBJ1-3; clone_size: few; d_call: .; v_call: TRBV7-9
cdr3_aa: CAVGGAYNEQFF; cdr3_nt: TGTGCCGTCGGGGGGGCCTACAATGAGCAGTTCTTC; j_call: TRBJ2-1; clone_size: .; d_call: TRBD2; v_call: TRBV10-3
cdr3_aa: CASSLSGNQPQHF; cdr3_nt: TGTGCCAGCAGTTTATCAGGTAATCAGCCCCAGCATTTT; j_call: TRBJ1-5; clone_size: once; d_call: .; v_call: TRBV28
cdr3_aa: CASSSGASNQPQHF; cdr3_nt: TGTGCCAGCAGCAGCGGGGCTAGCAATCAGCCCCAGCATTTT; j_call: TRBJ1-5; clone_size: .; d_call: .; v_call: TRBV2